This T cell receptor beta chain was recovered during a study of cytomegalovirus exposure and HLA in healthy donors. 60 Vbeta and 13 Jbeta primers were used in PCR. Clones were read by immunoSEQ multiplex PCR, and TCRdb kept only the in-frame ones, dropping some. The sample records 110,000 or so clones, 60% to 80% being singletons. The CDR3 length is 15 residues. Germline CDR1 is SGHAT and CDR2 is FQNNGV. V lost 0 bases to trimming and J lost 4 bases; unmatched junction nucleotides: 4. The sequence was obtained from a man aged 18 to 29 in good health and CMV-seropositive. Sample: PBMCs. The V gene is TRBV11-2, the J gene TRBJ2-7; 9 bases are shared with TRBD1. The CDR3 coding sequence is TGTGCCAGCAGCTTAGACTGGACAGGGGTTTACGAGCAGTACTTC. This encodes CASSLDWTGVYEQYF. Drawing the rest from reference TRBV11-2 and TRBJ2-7, the complete variable domain is EAGVAQSPRYKIIEKRQSVAFWCNPISGHATLYWYQQILGQGPKLLIQFQNNGVVDDSQLPKDRFSAERLKGVDSTLKIQPAKLEDSAVYLCASSLDWTGVYEQYFGPGTRLTVT.